This entry is about one T cell receptor beta chain. The sample belongs to a study of shared T cell receptors in the human thymus. Using immunoSEQ multiplex PCR, the repertoire was profiled, and TCRdb retains in-frame clones only, with some absent. The sample has about 380,000 clones, around 93% seen once; the top ten hold roughly 0.02%. V was cut by 4 bases and J by 6 bases, with 7 bases left in between. Germline lookup yields CDR1 MDHEN and CDR2 SYDVKM. The CDR3 consists of 12 residues. This chain joins TRBV28 and TRBJ2-1; D ambiguous. The clonotype originates from a human donor. Material: thymocytes. Here the CDR3 reads CASSSYSNEQFF. The CDR3 DNA sequence: TGTGCCAGCAGTTCATACAGCAATGAGCAGTTCTTC.